This TCR beta chain was captured in a study of T cell repertoires in cytomegalovirus infection. A remark on this clonotype: Its antigen is not identified.

The CDR3 runs 15 residues. In germline, CDR1 is KGHSH, CDR2 LQKENI. V dropped 3 bases and J dropped 1 base, with 12 bases sitting between them. TCRdb reprocessed the reads with MiXCR, giving one entry per CDR3 protein. Found here are some 590,000 distinct CDR3 sequences, 40% of them singletons; the top ten hold around 50%. Sample: cultured PBMCs, taken from culture after CMV antigen stimulation. The sequence was collected from a human donor in good health (CMV status not recorded). Some clones in this sample may be carry-over from other donors' samples. The chain couples TRBV18 to TRBJ1-1; D ambiguous. CDR3 region: CASSPATEANTEAFF. For the CDR3, the DNA is TGTGCCAGCTCACCGGCCACGGAGGCGAACACTGAAGCTTTCTTT.